This T cell receptor beta chain was recovered during a study of blood T cell repertoires in COVID-19. Study as a whole: PBMCs, B-cell-depleted T cells, or T cells provided the cDNA or gDNA that made up the material.

A Seattle source enrolled patients during active infection and followed them longitudinally. The CDR3 runs to 10 residues. CDR1 is SQVTM, CDR2 ANQGSEA, per germline. V was trimmed by 4 bases and J by 10 bases, leaving 8 bases between them. Methods used by the authors: Scientists estimated how many nucleated cells there were by amplifying reference gene primers. TCRdb keeps only in-frame clones here, not all; method: immunoSEQ multiplex PCR. Clonal size and the V and J genes are those of that table, whereas D and trimming came from the DNA. The table lists about 70,000 clones, about 86% of them singletons, with about 17% in the top ten.

The clonotype originates from a man aged 35-49 years with COVID-19, enrolled during active disease. The chain couples TRBV29-1 to TRBJ2-1; possible D gene TRBD1, 5 bases. Sequenced: peripheral blood. DNA for the CDR3: TGCAGCGTTGGCAGACAGGAGCAGTTCTTC. Protein product: CSVGRQEQFF.